This entry lists 32 T cell receptor beta chains sequenced from one sample in a study of vaccination and CD4 T cells after COVID-19 (dated by TCRdb to about 2022). Their specific antigens are unknown. Read against the paper, the sample's treatment or condition label means: roughly nine-day PBMC culture with coronavirus spike peptide pools or control peptides (ViraFEST assay). Receptor libraries were prepared by PCR. TCRdb names Illumina iSeq 100 as the instrument used. TCR sequencing of DNA from cultured CD4+ T cells used the Oncomine TCR Beta short-read assay at the Johns Hopkins FTIC core. The public reads were run again by TCRdb, first through fastp at Q25 and then through MiXCR, and only productive beta chains were kept. CDR3 protein sequences are deduplicated, and each keeps its most common genes and DNA. In all, the sample holds some 10,000 distinct CDR3 sequences, and under 70% of those were seen once. The ten largest clones take up 34% of the sample.

Sequencing was done on a sample of CD4+ T cells from blood, cultured in vitro. These receptor sequences come from a human donor who had recovered from COVID-19.

This clonotype was counted only a few times. This rearrangement joins TRBV15 to TRBJ2-3; D gene uncertain. The V and J ends lost 0 bases and 1 base respectively, with 5 bases between them. Germline CDR1 is LNHNV and CDR2 is YYDKDF (reference sequence). CDR3 size: 14 residues. The CDR3 loop is CATSRDLGTDTQYF. DNA for the CDR3: TGTGCCACCAGCAGAGATTTAGGCACAGATACGCAGTATTTT.

V is TRBV7-2 and J is TRBJ2-3; a weak D match, TRBD2 (6 bases). V lost 2 bases to trimming and J lost 5 bases, with 14 bases between them. CDR3 length equals 15 residues. CDR1 is SGHTA and CDR2 is FQGNSA in the germline V gene. The CDR3 DNA is TGTGCCAGCAGCTTAACGGCGGGAACTATAGATACGCAGTATTTT. Protein product: CASSLTAGTIDTQYF.

This clonotype has just one count. V and J are TRBV27 and TRBJ2-4; 11 nucleotides align to TRBD2. This CDR3 is built from 13 residues. From germline, CDR1 is MNHEY and CDR2 SMNVEV (reference sequence). J gave up 5 bases and V 6 bases, and 0 bases lay outside the gene matches. CDR3 in DNA: TGTGCCAGCAGGACTAGCGGGGAAAACATTCAGTACTTC. Its translation: CASRTSGENIQYF.

The chain is built from TRBV7-9 and TRBJ1-3, with no clear D. The CDR3 loop spans 14 amino acids. Trimming left V 11 bases short and J 3 bases short, with 17 bases between. Germline CDR1 is SEHNR and CDR2 is FQNEAQ (reference sequence). CDR3 nucleotides: TGTGCCTCCGGACTCCATCTTGGTGGAAACACCATATATTTT. It encodes CASGLHLGGNTIYF.

The chain is built from TRBV6-1 and TRBJ1-2; D call uncertain. This CDR3 is 10 amino acids long. Germline CDR1 MNHNS, CDR2 SASEGT. Between the trimmed V and J ends, which lost 3 bases and 7 bases, there was a span of 3 bases. The CDR3 sequence is CASSDFGYTF. As DNA, the CDR3 is TGTGCCAGCAGTGACTTTGGCTACACCTTC.

This clonotype came up a few times. The V call is TRBV28, the J call TRBJ2-5; either TRBD1 or TRBD2 may supply D (6 bases each). The CDR3 is 12 amino acids. With 7 bases removed from V and 5 bases from J, the gap between germline ends came to 11 bases. The germline CDR1 and CDR2 sequences are MDHEN and SYDVKM. CDR3 nucleotide sequence: TGTGCCAGCACGGGGGCGTTTGAGACCCAGTACTTC. As protein: CASTGAFETQYF.

V gene TRBV12-3 or TRBV12-4 combines with J gene TRBJ2-5, with TRBD2 identical over 9 bases. CDR3 length: 13 amino acids. After removal of 6 bases from V and 4 bases from J, the junction contained 3 bases not matched to a gene. CDR3 sequence reads: CASSRTSVETQYF. As DNA, the CDR3 is TGTGCCAGCAGCCGGACTAGCGTAGAGACCCAGTACTTC.

The V call is TRBV7-9, the J call TRBJ1-1; the match to TRBD1 covers 10 bases. Per the germline V gene, CDR1 is SEHNR and CDR2 is FQNEAQ (reference sequence). After removal of 4 bases from V and 4 bases from J, the junction contained 6 bases not matched to a gene. The CDR3 contains 15 residues. CDR3 nucleotide sequence: TGTGCCAGCAGCTCAGACAGGGGGCTTGGCACTGAAGCTTTCTTT. Translating gives CASSSDRGLGTEAFF. Full variable domain (remainder filled in from reference TRBV7-9 and TRBJ1-1): DTGVSQNPRHKITKRGQNVTFRCDPISEHNRLYWYRQTLGQGPEFLTYFQNEAQLEKSRLLSDRFSAERPKGSFSTLEIQRTEQGDSAMYLCASSSDRGLGTEAFFGQGTRLTVV.

Only one count was recorded for this clonotype. V gene TRBV2 combines with J gene TRBJ1-1, with 7 bases fitting TRBD1. This CDR3 spans 12 amino acids. V shed 5 bases, J shed 8 bases, and the junction held 5 bases outside the gene matches. The germline V gene encodes CDR1 SNHLY and CDR2 FYNNEI. This chain's CDR3 is CASSLTGYEAFF. The CDR3 bases are TGTGCCAGCAGTTTGACAGGGTACGAAGCTTTCTTT. Full variable domain (outside the CDR3, taken from reference TRBV2 and TRBJ1-1): EPEVTQTPSHQVTQMGQEVILRCVPISNHLYFYWYRQILGQKVEFLVSFYNNEISEKSEIFDDQFSVERPDGSNFTLKIRSTKLEDSAMYFCASSLTGYEAFFGQGTRLTVV.

The chain has TRBV20-1 and TRBJ2-7; D unresolved. In germline, CDR1 is DFQATT, CDR2 SNEGSKA (reference sequence). V shed 3 bases and J shed 6 bases, with 12 bases lying between them. The CDR3 extends over 12 amino acids. As DNA, the CDR3 is TGCAGTGCTAGGATGTTGGGTGGCGAGCAGTACTTC. Translation: CSARMLGGEQYF.

The chain uses TRBV12-1 and TRBJ1-5; the table calls TRBD1, which could not be checked here. TRBV12-1 is flagged as a pseudogene. The CDR3 extends over 16 amino acids. This chain's CDR3 is CASSSRGGTRNQPQHF. CDR3 DNA: TGTGCCAGCAGCTCCCGGGGGGGAACGCGCAATCAGCCCCAGCATTTT.

In DNA, the CDR3 is TGCAGTGCTAGTTCCCTACAGACAGATACGCAGTATTTT. It translates to CSASSLQTDTQYF. This chain uses TRBV20-1 with TRBJ2-3; D unclear. V was cut by 3 bases and J by 3 bases, with 10 bases left in between. The CDR3 loop spans 13 amino acids. The germline V gene encodes CDR1 DFQATT and CDR2 SNEGSKA (reference sequence).

The genes are TRBV7-8 and TRBJ1-5; no clear D. Trimming took 1 base from V and 0 from J, leaving 10 bases between them. The length of the CDR3 is 16 residues. Germline assignment: CDR1 SGHVS and CDR2 FQNEAQ. The CDR3 sequence: CASSLVPGYSNQPQHF. DNA for the CDR3: TGTGCCAGCAGCTTAGTACCCGGGTATAGCAATCAGCCCCAGCATTTT.

This clonotype is medium-sized by share. The chain uses TRBV11-2 and TRBJ2-7; 12 nucleotides match TRBD2. Trimming at V came to 5 bases and at J to 0 bases, leaving 5 bases not matched to a gene. CDR3 size: 16 residues. In germline, CDR1 is SGHAT, CDR2 FQNNGV. This chain's CDR3 is CASSRTSGGTSYEQYF. In DNA form, the CDR3 reads TGTGCCAGCAGCCGCACTAGCGGGGGGACCTCCTACGAGCAGTACTTC.

This chain connects TRBV10-1 to TRBJ1-1, with D unclear. The CDR3 totals 12 residues. Germline V lookup: CDR1 WNHNN, CDR2 SYGVQD (reference sequence). The V gene lost 8 bases and the J gene lost 5 bases, with 12 bases spanning the gap. The CDR3 loop is CASGSMGTEAFF. As DNA, the CDR3 is TGCGCCAGCGGTAGCATGGGGACTGAAGCTTTCTTT.

This clonotype was seen only a few times. The chain couples TRBV20-1 to TRBJ1-5; 8 nucleotides line up with TRBD1. Trimming cost V 6 bases and J 2 bases; bases outside gene matches: 3. Germline V gene sequence: CDR1 DFQATT, CDR2 SNEGSKA (reference sequence). The length of the CDR3 is 13 residues. The CDR3 sequence is CSAPDRGNQPQHF. The CDR3 DNA reads TGCAGTGCACCGGACAGGGGCAATCAGCCCCAGCATTTT.

The chain recombines TRBV28 with TRBJ1-2; 8 nucleotides align to TRBD1. Germline-derived CDR1 and CDR2 are MDHEN and SYDVKM. With 5 bases clipped from V and 6 bases from J, the junction kept 2 bases outside the gene matches. This CDR3 has 12 residues. The CDR3 reads CASSGQGHGYTF. The CDR3 region has the DNA TGTGCCAGCAGTGGACAGGGACATGGCTACACCTTC.

V usage is TRBV7-9 and J usage is TRBJ1-1; unclear D gene. V lost 5 bases to trimming and J lost 0 bases, with 7 bases between them. Germline V gene sequence: CDR1 SEHNR, CDR2 FQNEAQ (reference sequence). There are 13 residues in the CDR3. The CDR3 DNA sequence: TGTGCCAGCAGCCTACGGCTGAACACTGAAGCTTTCTTT. Residues: CASSLRLNTEAFF. The variable domain in full, with the rest retrieved from reference TRBV7-9 and TRBJ1-1, is DTGVSQNPRHKITKRGQNVTFRCDPISEHNRLYWYRQTLGQGPEFLTYFQNEAQLEKSRLLSDRFSAERPKGSFSTLEIQRTEQGDSAMYLCASSLRLNTEAFFGQGTRLTVV.

The rearrangement links TRBV12-3 or TRBV12-4 to TRBJ1-1; D perhaps matches TRBD1 (5 bases). CDR3 length: 12 residues. V gave up 10 bases and J gave up 1 base, with 10 bases separating them. The CDR3 DNA sequence: TGTGCCACTTCCAGGGCGAACACTGAAGCTTTCTTT. Encoded protein: CATSRANTEAFF.

V and J are TRBV11-3 and TRBJ2-5; D is uncertain. The CDR3 contains 15 residues. V lost 5 bases, J lost 0 bases, and 13 bases lay in between. CDR1 is SGHNT, CDR2 YENEEA, per germline. CDR3 nucleotides: TGTGCCAGCAGCCGGCCCCAGGTGTACCAAGAGACCCAGTACTTC. This sequence encodes CASSRPQVYQETQYF.

V usage is TRBV6-1 and J usage is TRBJ2-1; D possibly corresponds to TRBD2 (5 bases). Trimming pared 4 bases from V and 6 bases from J, leaving 13 bases between. This CDR3 contains 14 residues. Germline CDR1 reads MNHNS; CDR2 reads SASEGT. The DNA for the CDR3 is TGTGCCAGCAGTGCTAGCAATGTTGTCAATGAGCAGTTCTTC. This codes for CASSASNVVNEQFF.

The chain joins TRBV10-3 to TRBJ1-2; D may be TRBD1 (5 bases). The germline gives CDR1 ENHRY, CDR2 SYGVKD. This CDR3 is built from 14 residues. Trimming removed 4 bases from V and 4 bases from J, with 13 bases in between. CDR3 loop: CAISGVMGGYGYTF. The DNA of the CDR3 is TGTGCCATCAGTGGCGTCATGGGGGGCTATGGCTACACCTTC.

The V gene is TRBV6-1, the J gene TRBJ2-7, with 7 bases lining up with TRBD1. The CDR3 runs 17 residues. CDR1 is MNHNS and CDR2 is SASEGT in the germline V gene. V was pared by 7 bases and J by 2 bases, with 17 bases of the junction left unmatched. In DNA form, the CDR3 reads TGTGCCAGCATCCCGAGGGGACAGACAAAGATAACCTACGAGCAGTACTTC. Translated: CASIPRGQTKITYEQYF.

This rearrangement joins TRBV24-1 to TRBJ1-1, with unresolved D. This CDR3 spans 13 amino acids. Germline values: CDR1 KGHDR, CDR2 SFDVKD. Trimming took off 5 bases at V and 4 bases at J, with 10 bases between the two ends. The CDR3 here is CATSGEDSTEAFF. CDR3 bases: TGTGCCACCAGTGGGGAAGATTCCACTGAAGCTTTCTTT.

The rearrangement uses TRBV7-2 and TRBJ1-2; 10 nucleotides agree with TRBD1. The CDR3 totals 15 residues. The germline V gene has CDR1 SGHTA and CDR2 FQGNSA. The ends lost 3 bases at V and 7 bases at J; junction bases unmatched: 8. DNA for the CDR3: TGTGCCAGCAGCTTGGTAGGGACAGGGGTTCGTGGCTACACCTTC. Translation gives CASSLVGTGVRGYTF.

This clonotype was found a few times. The rearrangement joins TRBV15 to TRBJ1-6, with D tentatively TRBD1 (5 bases). Per germline, CDR1 LNHNV and CDR2 YYDKDF (reference sequence). Trimming stripped 0 bases from V and 7 bases from J, with 13 bases between. This CDR3 region has 16 residues. CDR3 nucleotide sequence: TGTGCCACCAGCAGAGATAGGGGAATGGGCAATTCACCCCTCCACTTT. Translating it yields CATSRDRGMGNSPLHF.

The gene calls are TRBV7-9 and TRBJ1-3; D remains unclear. V was clipped by 7 bases and J by 2 bases, with 12 bases between them. The CDR3 length is 14 residues. Germline loops: CDR1 SEHNR, CDR2 FQNEAQ (reference sequence). The CDR3 is CASTLARAGNTIYF. The CDR3 DNA sequence: TGTGCCAGCACGCTAGCGCGGGCTGGAAACACCATATATTTT.

The chain is built from TRBV11-2 and TRBJ2-7, with D possibly matching TRBD1 (6 bases). V was trimmed by 0 bases and J by 2 bases, leaving 11 bases between them. Per the germline V gene, CDR1 is SGHAT and CDR2 is FQNNGV. The CDR3 length is 15 residues. CDR3 sequence: CASSLEGAGTYEQYF. In DNA, the CDR3 is TGTGCCAGCAGCTTAGAGGGGGCCGGGACCTACGAGCAGTACTTC.

This chain uses TRBV20-1 with TRBJ2-1, with TRBD1 matching 12 bases. Per germline, CDR1 DFQATT and CDR2 SNEGSKA (reference sequence). J lost 8 bases, V lost 2 bases, and 10 bases had no gene match. This CDR3 region has 16 residues. DNA of the CDR3: TGCAGTGCTAGAACAGCCCGGGACAGGGGGCCTTATGAGCAGTTCTTC. It yields the protein CSARTARDRGPYEQFF.

The chain links TRBV18 to TRBJ1-1; weak D call: TRBD1 (5 bases). Per germline, CDR1 KGHSH and CDR2 LQKENI. The CDR3 consists of 14 residues. Trimming removed 1 base at V and 1 base at J, with 7 bases between. CDR3 sequence (DNA): TGTGCCAGCTCACCACAGGGGCGGAACACTGAAGCTTTCTTT. Amino acids: CASSPQGRNTEAFF.

The chain links TRBV12-5 to TRBJ1-2, with D unclear. Trimming shortened V by 11 bases and J by 3 bases, and 10 bases separated the two germline ends. CDR3 length equals 11 residues. In germline, CDR1 is LGHNT, CDR2 FRNRAP. The CDR3 here is CASLRDYGYTF. The CDR3 DNA reads TGTGCTTCCCTCAGAGACTATGGCTACACCTTC.

The rearrangement links TRBV20-1 to TRBJ2-1, with 16 bases matching TRBD2. CDR1 DFQATT and CDR2 SNEGSKA come from the germline V gene (reference sequence). V was pared by 6 bases and J by 3 bases, with 14 bases of the junction left unmatched. The CDR3 spans 19 residues. CDR3 nucleotides: TGCAGTGCCACCGGGACTAGCGGGAGGGCCCTATTACTCTACAATGAGCAGTTCTTC. This gives the protein CSATGTSGRALLLYNEQFF.